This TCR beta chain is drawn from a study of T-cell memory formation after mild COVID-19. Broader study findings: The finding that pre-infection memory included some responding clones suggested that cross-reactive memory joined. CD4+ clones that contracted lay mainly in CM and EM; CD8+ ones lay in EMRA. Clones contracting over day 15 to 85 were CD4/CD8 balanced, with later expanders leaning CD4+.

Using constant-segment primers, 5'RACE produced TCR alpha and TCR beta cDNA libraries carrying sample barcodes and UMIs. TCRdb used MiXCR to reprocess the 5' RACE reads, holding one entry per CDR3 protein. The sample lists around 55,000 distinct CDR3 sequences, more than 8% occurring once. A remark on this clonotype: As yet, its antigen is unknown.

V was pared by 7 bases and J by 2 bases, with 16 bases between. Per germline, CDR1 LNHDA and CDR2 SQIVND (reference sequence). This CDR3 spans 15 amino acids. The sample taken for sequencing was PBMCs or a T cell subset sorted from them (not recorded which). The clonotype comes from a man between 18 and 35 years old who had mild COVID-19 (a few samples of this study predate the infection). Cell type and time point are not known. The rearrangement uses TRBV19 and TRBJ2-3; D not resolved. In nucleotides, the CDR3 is TGTGCCAGTAAACAAATGACGGCCTCCACAGATACGCAGTATTTT. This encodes CASKQMTASTDTQYF.